This entry features one T cell receptor (beta chain) sequence. The data were obtained in a study of blood T cell repertoires in COVID-19. The data were produced by immunoSEQ multiplex PCR, yet TCRdb's version contains in-frame clones alone and is incomplete. The sample has roughly 240,000 clones; approximately 83% are singletons. Sequences were obtained from peripheral blood. The sequence was obtained from a woman aged 30 to 39 who had recovered from COVID-19.

The CDR3 region is CASRPGQGIEAFF. As DNA, the CDR3 is TGTGCCAGCAGACCGGGACAGGGGATTGAAGCTTTCTTT. V is TRBV27 and J is TRBJ1-1; 10 nucleotides line up with TRBD1. The germline V gene encodes CDR1 MNHEY and CDR2 SMNVEV (reference sequence). The CDR3 sequence is 13 residues long. J was trimmed by 7 bases and V by 6 bases; bases with no gene match: 5.